Presented here are 30 T cell receptor beta chains from one specimen sequenced in a study of response to subunit inactivated influenza vaccine. TCRdb used MiXCR to reprocess the RT-PCR reads, holding one entry per CDR3 protein. The sample includes fewer than 250,000 distinct CDR3 sequences, under 15% seen only once; the top ten take roughly 24%. The material sequenced was CD8+ T cells sorted from PBMCs, taken about 5 days after vaccination. These TCRs come from a man aged 45-65 years who received an inactivated influenza vaccine.

The chain is built from TRBV5-6 and TRBJ1-5, with TRBD1 as a possible D gene (5 bases). Germline-derived CDR1 and CDR2 are SGHDT and YYEEEE. The CDR3 loop spans 15 amino acids. V was clipped by 4 bases and J by 1 base, with 12 bases between them. The CDR3 loop reads CASSEGPASNQPQHF. The DNA for the CDR3 is TGTGCCAGCAGCGAGGGACCTGCAAGCAATCAGCCCCAGCATTTT. Full variable domain (outside the CDR3, taken from reference TRBV5-6 and TRBJ1-5): DAGVTQSPTHLIKTRGQQVTLRCSPKSGHDTVSWYQQALGQGPQFIFQYYEEEERQRGNFPDRFSGHQFPNYSSELNVNALLLGDSALYLCASSEGPASNQPQHFGDGTRLSIL.

This clonotype was counted many times. V is TRBV7-2 and J is TRBJ2-4; 8 bases fit TRBD1. Looked up from germline, CDR1 is SGHTA and CDR2 is FQGNSA. The CDR3 loop spans 16 amino acids. The V and J ends lost 4 bases and 0 bases, in that order; junction bases with no gene match: 5. In DNA form, the CDR3 reads TGTGCCAGCAGCTCAAGGACAGGGATAGCCAAAAACATTCAGTACTTC. This codes for CASSSRTGIAKNIQYF. Looking up the rest from reference TRBV7-2 and TRBJ2-4 gives the full variable domain: GAGVSQSPSNKVTEKGKDVELRCDPISGHTALYWYRQSLGQGLEFLIYFQGNSAPDKSGLPSDRFSAERTGGSVSTLTIQRTQQEDSAVYLCASSSRTGIAKNIQYFGAGTRLSVL.

This clonotype was found a few times. Here the CDR3 DNA reads TGTGCCAGCAGCGAGGCCCCGGGGACAGGGGGCTTCAATGAGCAGTTCTTC. As protein: CASSEAPGTGGFNEQFF. This chain uses TRBV9 with TRBJ2-1; 12 bases are a match to TRBD1. Germline V gene sequence: CDR1 SGDLS, CDR2 YYNGEE. V shed 3 bases, J shed 6 bases, and the junction held 10 bases outside the gene matches. The CDR3 spans 17 residues.

In this sample, this clonotype turned up a few times. The chain's CDR3 is CASSDRDRGNTGELFF. The CDR3 coding sequence is TGTGCCAGCAGCGACCGGGACAGGGGTAACACCGGGGAGCTGTTTTTT. The chain has TRBV3-1 and TRBJ2-2; the match to TRBD1 covers 10 bases. From germline, CDR1 is LGHDT and CDR2 YNNKEL (reference sequence). With 5 bases clipped from V and 2 bases from J, the junction kept 5 bases outside the gene matches. The CDR3 totals 16 residues.

This clonotype was seen a few times. The chain couples TRBV29-1 to TRBJ1-2, with D perhaps matching TRBD1 (5 bases). V lost 7 bases to trimming and J lost 5 bases, with 14 bases between them. Germline V gene data show CDR1 as SQVTM and CDR2 as ANQGSEA. The CDR3 is made up of 12 amino acids. The CDR3 protein is CSAPAGGYGYTF. The CDR3 nucleotides read TGCAGCGCTCCTGCTGGGGGGTATGGCTACACCTTC.

A few counts support this clonotype. The chain uses TRBV5-1 and TRBJ2-7, with TRBD2 identical over 12 bases. Germline CDR1 and CDR2: SGHRS and YFSETQ. V shed 4 bases, J shed 0 bases, and the junction held 8 bases outside the gene matches. This CDR3 has 17 amino acids. CDR3 nucleotides: TGCGCCAGCAGCGGCGGGACTAGCGGGTACTACTCCTACGAGCAGTACTTC. This gives the protein CASSGGTSGYYSYEQYF.

This clonotype was detected ten times or more. J is TRBJ1-5 and V is TRBV6-5; a possible D gene is TRBD1 (6 bases). CDR3 size: 16 residues. V lost 1 base, J lost 1 base, and 11 bases lay in between. Germline CDR1 MNHEY, CDR2 SVGAGI. CDR3 sequence: CASSYFPQGSNQPQHF. In nucleotides, the CDR3 is TGTGCCAGCAGTTACTTTCCACAGGGCAGCAATCAGCCCCAGCATTTT.

J is TRBJ2-5 and V is TRBV28, with a weak D call TRBD1 (7 bases). The V and J ends lost 2 bases and 6 bases respectively, with 16 bases between them. Germline loops: CDR1 MDHEN, CDR2 SYDVKM. The CDR3 length is 15 residues. The chain's CDR3 is CASSLPQGGGQTQYF. Written as DNA, the CDR3 is TGTGCCAGCAGTTTACCCCAGGGGGGAGGACAGACCCAGTACTTC.

This clonotype was observed at least ten times. The CDR3 DNA sequence: TGTGCCAGCAGTTTACGGGCTAGCGGGGGCACCACAGATACGCAGTATTTT. The encoded protein is CASSLRASGGTTDTQYF. The chain joins TRBV27 to TRBJ2-3; TRBD2 matches 10 bases. CDR3 length equals 17 residues. Germline CDR1 is MNHEY and CDR2 is SMNVEV (reference sequence). Unmatched junction bases numbered 7, after V lost 2 bases and J lost 2 bases.

This sequence joins TRBV24-1 and TRBJ2-5; no definite D call. Germline loops: CDR1 KGHDR, CDR2 SFDVKD. The CDR3 sequence is 12 residues long. Trimming removed 7 bases at V and 0 bases at J, with 5 bases between. The CDR3: CATRADQETQYF. CDR3 coding DNA: TGTGCCACCAGGGCAGACCAAGAGACCCAGTACTTC.

CDR3 sequence reads: CASSETSGSTYEQYF. The DNA of the CDR3 is TGTGCCAGCAGCGAAACTAGCGGGAGCACCTACGAGCAGTACTTC. The rearrangement uses TRBV7-2 and TRBJ2-7; TRBD2 matches 11 bases. CDR1 SGHTA and CDR2 FQGNSA come from the germline V gene. Germline trimming cut 5 bases from V and 2 bases from J; bases unmatched to any gene: 5. The CDR3 spans 15 residues.

The J gene is TRBJ1-3, the V gene TRBV7-8, with D unclear. CDR3 length: 16 residues. Germline CDR1 and CDR2: SGHVS and FQNEAQ. Trimming took off 1 base at V and 2 bases at J, with 12 bases between the two ends. DNA of the CDR3: TGTGCCAGCAGCTTAGATCCGGGGTCGACTGGAAACACCATATATTTT. Translation gives CASSLDPGSTGNTIYF.

The chain uses TRBV6-1 and TRBJ2-1, with 9 bases that match TRBD2. After removal of 6 bases from V and 5 bases from J, the junction contained 8 bases not matched to a gene. The CDR3 consists of 15 residues. Germline CDR1 is MNHNS and CDR2 is SASEGT. The CDR3 loop reads CASSVGTSKHNEQFF. Here the CDR3 DNA reads TGTGCCAGCAGCGTCGGGACTAGCAAACACAATGAGCAGTTCTTC.

There are a few counts of this clonotype. This chain connects TRBV20-1 to TRBJ2-7; D is perhaps TRBD2 (5 bases). This CDR3 comprises 11 residues. The germline gives CDR1 DFQATT, CDR2 SNEGSKA (reference sequence). V shed 0 bases and J shed 5 bases, with 5 bases lying between them. The CDR3 loop is CSAREGDEQYF. The CDR3 nucleotides read TGCAGTGCTAGAGAGGGAGACGAGCAGTACTTC.

The chain joins TRBV6-2 or TRBV6-3 to TRBJ1-2, with 7 nucleotides matching TRBD1. The V segment lost 2 bases and the J segment 8 bases; nucleotides outside the gene matches: 8. The germline gives CDR1 MNHEY, CDR2 SVGEGT. The CDR3 is 14 residues long. The CDR3 loop is CASSYPGGGSGYTF. The CDR3 coding sequence is TGTGCCAGCAGTTACCCCGGAGGGGGCAGCGGCTACACCTTC.

There are a few counts of this clonotype. This rearrangement joins TRBV15 to TRBJ2-7, with a weak D call TRBD2 (6 bases). V lost 3 bases, J lost 0 bases, and 9 bases lay in between. This CDR3 comprises 14 residues. The germline CDR1 and CDR2 sequences are LNHNV and YYDKDF (reference sequence). Here the CDR3 reads CATSRDGSSYEQYF. The CDR3, as DNA: TGTGCCACCAGCAGGGACGGGAGCTCCTACGAGCAGTACTTC.

The sample holds many counts of this clonotype. This chain uses TRBV27 with TRBJ2-5; tentative D call: TRBD2 (6 bases). CDR1 and CDR2 (germline): MNHEY, SMNVEV (reference sequence). The V gene lost 5 bases and the J gene lost 5 bases, with 12 bases spanning the gap. This CDR3 contains 13 residues. CDR3 protein: CASSLPGEETQYF. The CDR3 nucleotides read TGTGCCAGCAGTCTCCCGGGAGAGGAGACCCAGTACTTC.

This clonotype has only a few counts. The chain couples TRBV7-8 to TRBJ2-3; 13 bases match TRBD2. Germline V gene data show CDR1 as SGHVS and CDR2 as FQNEAQ. CDR3 length equals 20 residues. With V trimmed by 5 bases and J by 0 bases, 14 bases remained unmatched. Written as DNA, the CDR3 is TGTGCCAGCAGCCCGATAGGAGTACTAGCGGGAGGGCCAAGCACAGATACGCAGTATTTT. Its protein product is CASSPIGVLAGGPSTDTQYF.

This clonotype was seen at least ten times. The V gene is TRBV20-1, the J gene TRBJ1-6; unclear D gene. Trimming took off 1 base at V and 6 bases at J, with 16 bases between the two ends. The CDR3 loop spans 16 amino acids. The germline V gene has CDR1 DFQATT and CDR2 SNEGSKA (reference sequence). The CDR3 protein is CSARAVTESTNSPLHF. CDR3 sequence (DNA): TGCAGTGCTAGAGCCGTTACCGAAAGCACTAATTCACCCCTCCACTTT.

The rearrangement uses TRBV4-3 and TRBJ2-2; 8 nucleotides line up with TRBD1. The CDR3 is 16 residues long. V shed 4 bases and J 0 bases; nucleotides not matched to a gene: 4. Germline CDR1 and CDR2: LGHNA and YSLEER. DNA for the CDR3: TGCGCCAGCAGCCGAACGGACAGGGCGAACACCGGGGAGCTGTTTTTT. As protein: CASSRTDRANTGELFF.

This clonotype was observed a few times. J is TRBJ2-1 and V is TRBV11-1; D unresolved. The CDR3 is 13 residues long. Trimming removed 5 bases from V and 8 bases from J, with 13 bases in between. From germline, CDR1 is SGHAT and CDR2 FQDESV (reference sequence). CDR3 nucleotide sequence: TGTGCCAGCAGCCCCAGACAACCGGATGAGCAGTTCTTC. This encodes CASSPRQPDEQFF. The full variable domain, with the rest looked up from reference TRBV11-1 and TRBJ2-1, is EAEVAQSPRYKITEKSQAVAFWCDPISGHATLYWYRQILGQGPELLVQFQDESVVDDSQLPKDRFSAERLKGVDSTLKIQPAELGDSAMYLCASSPRQPDEQFFGPGTRLTVL.

This clonotype turned up a few times. This chain links TRBV9 with TRBJ2-2, with TRBD1 identical over 7 bases. V lost 1 base and J lost 9; bases outside the gene matches: 3. This CDR3 spans 13 amino acids. Germline-derived CDR1 and CDR2 are SGDLS and YYNGEE. The CDR3 is CASSVTGARELFF. CDR3 DNA: TGTGCCAGCAGCGTAACAGGGGCCCGGGAGCTGTTTTTT. Variable domain in full (rest from reference TRBV9 and TRBJ2-2): DSGVTQTPKHLITATGQRVTLRCSPRSGDLSVYWYQQSLDQGLQFLIQYYNGEERAKGNILERFSAQQFPDLHSELNLSSLELGDSALYFCASSVTGARELFFGEGSRLTVL.

This clonotype showed up just a few times. CDR3 residues: CASSQLTGEYNYGYTF. The CDR3 nucleotides read TGTGCCAGCAGCCAGTTGACAGGGGAATACAACTATGGCTACACCTTC. This chain connects TRBV4-2 to TRBJ1-2, with 8 bases that match TRBD1. Per the germline V gene, CDR1 is LGHNA and CDR2 is YNFKEQ. The CDR3 covers 16 residues. V lost 3 bases and J lost 2; bases outside the gene matches: 8.

The chain combines TRBV6-6 with TRBJ1-2; maybe TRBD1 (6 bases). Germline loops: CDR1 MNHNY, CDR2 SVGAGI (reference sequence). Trimming took off 2 bases at V and 4 bases at J, with 8 bases between the two ends. The length of the CDR3 is 13 residues. CDR3 nucleotides: TGTGCCAGCAGTTACGAGGACAGCTATGGCTACACCTTC. Amino acid sequence: CASSYEDSYGYTF.

This clonotype was seen ten or more times. The rearrangement links TRBV24-1 to TRBJ2-7, with 7 bases identical to TRBD2. There are 13 residues in the CDR3. With V trimmed by 8 bases and J by 0 bases, 3 bases remained unmatched. Germline V gene data show CDR1 as KGHDR and CDR2 as SFDVKD. CDR3 DNA sequence: TGTGCCACCATAAGCGGGGCCTCCTACGAGCAGTACTTC. Its translation is CATISGASYEQYF.

The genes are TRBV15 and TRBJ2-1; the D gene could be TRBD1 or TRBD2 (6 bases each). The CDR3 is 16 amino acids. Trimming cost V 5 bases and J 3 bases, with 17 bases left between them. The germline V gene has CDR1 LNHNV and CDR2 YYDKDF (reference sequence). The CDR3 spells CATSGRRGTVYNEQFF. CDR3 DNA sequence: TGTGCCACCAGCGGACGGAGGGGGACCGTCTACAATGAGCAGTTCTTC.

This chain connects TRBV29-1 to TRBJ2-1; D uncertain. This CDR3 spans 12 amino acids. CDR1 and CDR2 from the germline V gene are SQVTM and ANQGSEA. Trimming removed 4 bases from V and 4 bases from J, with 8 bases in between. The CDR3 reads CSVGGRYNEQFF. CDR3 nucleotides: TGCAGCGTTGGAGGCAGGTACAATGAGCAGTTCTTC.

The CDR3 bases are TGTGCCAGCAGCTTGCAGCATCCTCGGGCACTAACCTACGAGCAGTACTTC. This gives the protein CASSLQHPRALTYEQYF. This chain links TRBV5-6 with TRBJ2-7; the D is unclear. There are 17 residues in the CDR3. Germline V gene lookup returns CDR1 SGHDT and CDR2 YYEEEE. Trimming removed 1 base at V and 2 bases at J, with 19 bases between. The full variable domain, rest sourced from reference TRBV5-6 and TRBJ2-7, is DAGVTQSPTHLIKTRGQQVTLRCSPKSGHDTVSWYQQALGQGPQFIFQYYEEEERQRGNFPDRFSGHQFPNYSSELNVNALLLGDSALYLCASSLQHPRALTYEQYFGPGTRLTVT.

This clonotype was counted only a few times. This chain joins TRBV4-1 and TRBJ2-7; the D gene is possibly TRBD1 (5 bases). This CDR3 spans 13 amino acids. CDR1 is MGHRA and CDR2 is YSYEKL in the germline V gene. V gave up 1 base and J gave up 6 bases, with 10 bases separating them. This CDR3 reads CASSQVPQGEQYF. CDR3 sequence (DNA): TGCGCCAGCAGCCAAGTGCCCCAGGGCGAGCAGTACTTC.

The J gene is TRBJ2-1, the V gene TRBV12-3 or TRBV12-4, with TRBD2 identical over 13 bases. The CDR3 has 15 amino acids. Losses at the gene ends were 1 base for V and 9 bases for J; bases not matched to a gene: 3. The chain's CDR3 is CASSLGTSGGSEQFF. The CDR3 DNA reads as TGTGCCAGCAGTTTAGGGACTAGCGGGGGAAGTGAGCAGTTCTTC.